A selection of T cell receptor beta chains follows, all from one sample in a study of blood T cell repertoires in COVID-19. Method: immunoSEQ multiplex PCR; TCRdb's copy keeps in-frame clones and lacks some. The sample holds some 260,000 clones, around 83% seen once. Sequenced sample: peripheral blood. These receptors all come from a man older than 75 with acute or convalescent COVID-19. Both conserved end residues are part of each CDR3. The D gene is left open where the match is weak. Expanded clones get a size class; other rows say once, few or many, or leave the size out.

d_call: TRBD1; v_call: TRBV5-1; j_call: TRBJ1-1; clone_size: -; cdr3_length: 15; cdr3_nt: TGCGCCAGCAGCTTGGAAGGAGGGCAGGGGGTGAAAGCTTTCTTT; cdr3_aa: CASSLEGGQGVKAFF
d_call: -; v_call: TRBV19; j_call: TRBJ1-1; clone_size: -; cdr3_length: 15; cdr3_nt: TGTGCCAGTAGCGTGAGCGGGGGGCTCGGCACTGAAGCTTTCTTT; cdr3_aa: CASSVSGGLGTEAFF
d_call: -; v_call: TRBV7-9; j_call: TRBJ1-1; clone_size: -; cdr3_length: 14; cdr3_nt: TGTGCCAGCAGCCAGAACAGGTGGAACACTGAAGCTTTCTTT; cdr3_aa: CASSQNRWNTEAFF
d_call: -; v_call: TRBV4-2; j_call: TRBJ1-4; clone_size: -; cdr3_length: 14; cdr3_nt: TGTGCCAGCAGCCAAGAGGAGAGTTCGGGAAAACTGTTTTTT; cdr3_aa: CASSQEESSGKLFF
d_call: TRBD2; v_call: TRBV12-5; j_call: TRBJ2-2; clone_size: -; cdr3_length: 15; cdr3_nt: TGTGCTAGTGGTTCCTCGGGAGGTCGAACCGGGGAGCTGTTTTTT; cdr3_aa: CASGSSGGRTGELFF
d_call: TRBD1; v_call: TRBV18; j_call: TRBJ1-2; clone_size: -; cdr3_length: 16; cdr3_nt: TGTGCCAGCTCACCTACGGGGACAGTGACTAACTATGGCTACACCTTC; cdr3_aa: CASSPTGTVTNYGYTF
d_call: TRBD2; v_call: TRBV19; j_call: TRBJ2-3; clone_size: -; cdr3_length: 16; cdr3_nt: TGTGCCAGTAGTGCCCTAGCGGGGGGGCGGACAGATACGCAGTATTTT; cdr3_aa: CASSALAGGRTDTQYF
d_call: -; v_call: TRBV7-9; j_call: TRBJ2-5; clone_size: -; cdr3_length: 11; cdr3_nt: TGTGCCAGCAGCCCGTTAGAGACCCAGTACTTC; cdr3_aa: CASSPLETQYF
d_call: -; v_call: TRBV6-2/TRBV6-3; j_call: TRBJ2-7; clone_size: -; cdr3_length: 18; cdr3_nt: TGTGCCAGCAGCCCTTACCGCATTGGGGGGGGCCTGGATTACGAGCAGTACTTC; cdr3_aa: CASSPYRIGGGLDYEQYF
d_call: TRBD1; v_call: TRBV2; j_call: TRBJ1-6; clone_size: -; cdr3_length: 15; cdr3_nt: TGTGCCAGCATCTTAGCAGGGACAGAAAATTCACCCCTCCACTTT; cdr3_aa: CASILAGTENSPLHF
d_call: -; v_call: TRBV29-1; j_call: TRBJ2-3; clone_size: once; cdr3_length: 12; cdr3_nt: TGCAGCGTGGCTCTAGCAACCTATACGCAGTATTTT; cdr3_aa: CSVALATYTQYF
d_call: TRBD1; v_call: TRBV6-6; j_call: TRBJ1-5; clone_size: -; cdr3_length: 14; cdr3_nt: TGTGCCAGCAGTTACCTAGGGGGCGGTCAGCCCCAGCATTTT; cdr3_aa: CASSYLGGGQPQHF
d_call: TRBD1; v_call: TRBV28; j_call: TRBJ2-7; clone_size: -; cdr3_length: 15; cdr3_nt: TGTGCCAGCAGTCCGAGTTGGCAGGGGGCTTGGGAGCAGTACTTC; cdr3_aa: CASSPSWQGAWEQYF
d_call: TRBD1; v_call: TRBV5-4; j_call: TRBJ2-7; clone_size: -; cdr3_length: 13; cdr3_nt: TGTGCCAGCAGCCGCGGACAGGGAGACGAGCAGTACTTC; cdr3_aa: CASSRGQGDEQYF
d_call: TRBD1; v_call: TRBV27; j_call: TRBJ1-2; clone_size: -; cdr3_length: 21; cdr3_nt: TGTGCCAGCAGTTTAAGGAAGGCGGGACAGGGGGCCCCTGGGGCTAACTATGGCTACACCTTC; cdr3_aa: CASSLRKAGQGAPGANYGYTF
d_call: -; v_call: TRBV29-1; j_call: TRBJ2-2; clone_size: -; cdr3_length: 13; cdr3_nt: TGCAGCGTTGCGGTGGCGAACACCGGGGAGCTGTTTTTT; cdr3_aa: CSVAVANTGELFF
d_call: TRBD1; v_call: TRBV28; j_call: TRBJ1-5; clone_size: once; cdr3_length: 17; cdr3_nt: TGTGCCAGCAGTTTGCTCCCCGGGACAGGTGTCAATCAGCCCCAGCATTTT; cdr3_aa: CASSLLPGTGVNQPQHF
d_call: -; v_call: TRBV12-3/TRBV12-4; j_call: TRBJ1-3; clone_size: -; cdr3_length: 13; cdr3_nt: TGTGCCAGCAGTTTATCCGGGGGAAACACCATATATTTT; cdr3_aa: CASSLSGGNTIYF
d_call: -; v_call: TRBV27; j_call: TRBJ2-1; clone_size: -; cdr3_length: 16; cdr3_nt: TGTGCCAGCAGTTTATCGCCGGCTAGACCCGGGAATGAGCAGTTCTTC; cdr3_aa: CASSLSPARPGNEQFF
d_call: -; v_call: TRBV5-1; j_call: TRBJ1-6; clone_size: -; cdr3_length: 14; cdr3_nt: TGCGCCAGCAGCTTGGATGGGAGGGCATCACCCCTCCACTTT; cdr3_aa: CASSLDGRASPLHF
d_call: TRBD2; v_call: TRBV6-5; j_call: TRBJ2-5; clone_size: -; cdr3_length: 15; cdr3_nt: TGTGCCAGCAAGAATAGCGGGGGGCGTAAAGAGACCCAGTACTTC; cdr3_aa: CASKNSGGRKETQYF
d_call: TRBD2; v_call: TRBV7-6; j_call: TRBJ2-7; clone_size: few; cdr3_length: 17; cdr3_nt: TGTGCCAGCAGCTTAGACCTCGGACTAGCGGGAGGGGGTGAGCAGTACTTC; cdr3_aa: CASSLDLGLAGGGEQYF
d_call: -; v_call: TRBV5-4; j_call: TRBJ1-5; clone_size: -; cdr3_length: 14; cdr3_nt: TGTGCCAGCAGCTTGATGGCTTCCAATCAGCCCCAGCATTTT; cdr3_aa: CASSLMASNQPQHF
d_call: TRBD1; v_call: TRBV6-5; j_call: TRBJ2-7; clone_size: -; cdr3_length: 15; cdr3_nt: TGTGCCAGCAGTTCCCGGACAGGGACAAGGAACGAGCAGTACTTC; cdr3_aa: CASSSRTGTRNEQYF